This is a list of T cell receptor beta chains from one sample in a study of cytomegalovirus exposure and HLA in healthy donors. Clones were read by immunoSEQ multiplex PCR, and TCRdb kept only the in-frame ones, dropping some. The sample holds roughly 98,000 clones, about four fifths seen once. The sequenced sample was PBMCs. These receptor sequences come from a man younger than 35 in good health and CMV-seropositive. Each CDR3 is given with its conserved first and last residue. D genes are given only for firm matches. Only part of the rows carry a size: once, few, many, or a class if the clone is expanded.

cdr3_nt: TGTGCCAGCAGTTTTGGAGGCTACGAGCAGTACTTC
cdr3_aa: CASSFGGYEQYF
clone_size: NA
v_call: TRBV27
j_call: TRBJ2-7
d_call: NA

cdr3_nt: TGTGCCAGTAGGGATAGCGGGGCCTACGAGCAGTACTTC
cdr3_aa: CASRDSGAYEQYF
clone_size: NA
v_call: TRBV27
j_call: TRBJ2-7
d_call: TRBD2

cdr3_nt: TGTGCCAGCAGCTTAGGAGCGAGCACCTACGAGCAGTACTTC
cdr3_aa: CASSLGASTYEQYF
clone_size: NA
v_call: TRBV13
j_call: TRBJ2-7
d_call: NA

cdr3_nt: TGTGCCAGTAGTATGGAAGTGGGCGGGCATCAGCCCCAGCATTTT
cdr3_aa: CASSMEVGGHQPQHF
clone_size: NA
v_call: TRBV19
j_call: TRBJ1-5
d_call: NA

cdr3_nt: TGTGCCAGCTCACCACAGCGGGGGGGCTCGTTGGAGACCCAGTACTTC
cdr3_aa: CASSPQRGGSLETQYF
clone_size: NA
v_call: TRBV18
j_call: TRBJ2-5
d_call: TRBD2

cdr3_nt: TGTGCCAGCAGCCCAGGGTCGGCTAACTATGGCTACACCTTC
cdr3_aa: CASSPGSANYGYTF
clone_size: NA
v_call: TRBV7-8
j_call: TRBJ1-2
d_call: NA

cdr3_nt: TGTGCCAGCAGTGTCCGGTACGGACAGGCTGAAGCTTTCTTT
cdr3_aa: CASSVRYGQAEAFF
clone_size: NA
v_call: TRBV27
j_call: TRBJ1-1
d_call: TRBD1

cdr3_nt: TGTGCCAGCAGCTCCGGGACAGGAGTAAATGAGCAGTTCTTC
cdr3_aa: CASSSGTGVNEQFF
clone_size: NA
v_call: TRBV11-1
j_call: TRBJ2-1
d_call: TRBD1

cdr3_nt: TGTTCCAGCAGATTCGGACAGCTCTATGGCTACACCTTC
cdr3_aa: CSSRFGQLYGYTF
clone_size: NA
v_call: TRBV7-9
j_call: TRBJ1-2
d_call: NA

cdr3_nt: TGTGCCAGCAGCAATAGTTTCGGGTTCTTAGACTATGGCTACACCTTC
cdr3_aa: CASSNSFGFLDYGYTF
clone_size: NA
v_call: TRBV21-1
j_call: TRBJ1-2
d_call: NA

cdr3_nt: TGTGCCAGTACCTATCGAAACAGGGTCACAGATACGCAGTATTTT
cdr3_aa: CASTYRNRVTDTQYF
clone_size: NA
v_call: TRBV19
j_call: TRBJ2-3
d_call: NA

cdr3_nt: TGTGCCAGCAGCGGGACTAGCGGGGGACTCAATGAGCAGTTCTTC
cdr3_aa: CASSGTSGGLNEQFF
clone_size: NA
v_call: TRBV9
j_call: TRBJ2-1
d_call: TRBD2

cdr3_nt: TGCGCCAGCAGAAGCTTGGGGACAGGGTACTACGAGCAGTACTTC
cdr3_aa: CASRSLGTGYYEQYF
clone_size: few
v_call: TRBV4-1
j_call: TRBJ2-7
d_call: TRBD1

cdr3_nt: TGTGCCAGCAGCCACCGGACAGGGGGCGACTATGGCTACACCTTC
cdr3_aa: CASSHRTGGDYGYTF
clone_size: few
v_call: TRBV7-2
j_call: TRBJ1-2
d_call: TRBD1

cdr3_nt: TGTGCCAGCAGTTTAGCAGCGGGGAGGAACGAGCAGTACTTC
cdr3_aa: CASSLAAGRNEQYF
clone_size: NA
v_call: TRBV27
j_call: TRBJ2-7
d_call: TRBD2

cdr3_nt: TGTGCCAGCAGTTCGGGACAGCTTTACGAGCAGTACTTC
cdr3_aa: CASSSGQLYEQYF
clone_size: once
v_call: TRBV6-8
j_call: TRBJ2-7
d_call: TRBD1

cdr3_nt: TGCGCCAGCAGTGAGTCCCGGGGGTTGGAGGACACTGAAGCTTTCTTT
cdr3_aa: CASSESRGLEDTEAFF
clone_size: NA
v_call: TRBV10-1
j_call: TRBJ1-1
d_call: NA

cdr3_nt: TGTGCCAGCAGCTACTCCTGGAGCGGGGGATACGAGCAGTACTTC
cdr3_aa: CASSYSWSGGYEQYF
clone_size: NA
v_call: TRBV7-2
j_call: TRBJ2-7
d_call: TRBD2

cdr3_nt: TGTGCCAGCAGTCTATTAGACCGGGACAGGGGACCAGATACGCAGTATTTT
cdr3_aa: CASSLLDRDRGPDTQYF
clone_size: NA
v_call: TRBV27
j_call: TRBJ2-3
d_call: TRBD1

cdr3_nt: TGTGCCAGCAGCTTGTGGAAGGGGCGAAACACTGAAGCTTTCTTT
cdr3_aa: CASSLWKGRNTEAFF
clone_size: NA
v_call: TRBV5-4
j_call: TRBJ1-1
d_call: NA

cdr3_nt: TGTGCCAGCAGCTTCGGGACAGGGGGAGAGATTGAAAAACTGTTTTTT
cdr3_aa: CASSFGTGGEIEKLFF
clone_size: NA
v_call: TRBV7-9
j_call: TRBJ1-4
d_call: TRBD1

cdr3_nt: TGTGCCAGCTCACCGCAGGGGTCGAGCAACGAGCAGTACTTC
cdr3_aa: CASSPQGSSNEQYF
clone_size: few
v_call: TRBV18
j_call: TRBJ2-7
d_call: NA

cdr3_nt: TGTGCCAGCAGCGCGCAAAACACTGAAGCTTTCTTT
cdr3_aa: CASSAQNTEAFF
clone_size: NA
v_call: TRBV7-9
j_call: TRBJ1-1
d_call: NA

cdr3_nt: TGCAGCGTTGAAAGGACAGGGGGCAGGGAGACCCAGTACTTC
cdr3_aa: CSVERTGGRETQYF
clone_size: few
v_call: TRBV29-1
j_call: TRBJ2-5
d_call: TRBD1

cdr3_nt: TGCGCCAGCAGCAACGGACTAGTCAATGAGCAGTTCTTC
cdr3_aa: CASSNGLVNEQFF
clone_size: NA
v_call: TRBV10-2
j_call: TRBJ2-1
d_call: TRBD2

cdr3_nt: TGCGCCAGCAGCTTAGAACAGGGTGGGGCCAACGTCCTGACTTTC
cdr3_aa: CASSLEQGGANVLTF
clone_size: NA
v_call: TRBV5-1
j_call: TRBJ2-6
d_call: NA

cdr3_nt: TGCGCCAGCAGCCACGCAGGAAACCGGGAATTTAACACTGAAGCTTTCTTT
cdr3_aa: CASSHAGNREFNTEAFF
clone_size: few
v_call: TRBV4-1
j_call: TRBJ1-1
d_call: NA

cdr3_nt: TGTGCCAGCAGCGGATCTAGCGGGGAAACCGGGGAGCTGTTTTTT
cdr3_aa: CASSGSSGETGELFF
clone_size: NA
v_call: TRBV6-1
j_call: TRBJ2-2
d_call: TRBD2

cdr3_nt: TGTGCCAGCAGCTTGGAGCGGGGATATAATCAGCCCCAGCATTTT
cdr3_aa: CASSLERGYNQPQHF
clone_size: NA
v_call: TRBV5-6
j_call: TRBJ1-5
d_call: NA

cdr3_nt: TGCAGCGTTGAGCCAGGGAAAAACGAGCAGTACTTC
cdr3_aa: CSVEPGKNEQYF
clone_size: NA
v_call: TRBV29-1
j_call: TRBJ2-7
d_call: NA

cdr3_nt: TGTGCCACTCGGACTAGCGGGGTGTACACCGGGGAGCTGTTTTTT
cdr3_aa: CATRTSGVYTGELFF
clone_size: NA
v_call: TRBV2
j_call: TRBJ2-2
d_call: TRBD2

cdr3_nt: TGCGCCAGCAGCTTGGCAGGGCTATCGAACACCGGGGAGCTGTTTTTT
cdr3_aa: CASSLAGLSNTGELFF
clone_size: once
v_call: TRBV5-1
j_call: TRBJ2-2
d_call: NA

cdr3_nt: TGTGCCAGTAGTATCAGGGGATCTTTGGGAGAGCAGTACTTC
cdr3_aa: CASSIRGSLGEQYF
clone_size: NA
v_call: TRBV19
j_call: TRBJ2-7
d_call: NA

cdr3_nt: TGTGCCTGGATTTCGGGGAATGAAAAACTGTTTTTT
cdr3_aa: CAWISGNEKLFF
clone_size: NA
v_call: TRBV30
j_call: TRBJ1-4
d_call: NA

cdr3_nt: TGTGCCAGCAGAGCGGGACTATTGATCACAGATACGCAGTATTTT
cdr3_aa: CASRAGLLITDTQYF
clone_size: NA
v_call: TRBV6-1
j_call: TRBJ2-3
d_call: TRBD2

cdr3_nt: TGTGCCAGCAGTCCCCGGACAGATACGCAGTATTTT
cdr3_aa: CASSPRTDTQYF
clone_size: NA
v_call: TRBV6-1
j_call: TRBJ2-3
d_call: NA

cdr3_nt: TGTGCCAGCAGCCTGGGGGGGGCCGGCCTTAATGAAAAACTGTTTTTT
cdr3_aa: CASSLGGAGLNEKLFF
clone_size: NA
v_call: TRBV7-8
j_call: TRBJ1-4
d_call: NA

cdr3_nt: TGTGCCATCAGTGAGTCCTTGGGAGGACAGGGGTTGAGGAATCAGCCCCAGCATTTT
cdr3_aa: CAISESLGGQGLRNQPQHF
clone_size: few
v_call: TRBV10-3
j_call: TRBJ1-5
d_call: TRBD1

cdr3_nt: TGTGCCAGCAGTACCGGGACAGGGAACACTGAAGCTTTCTTT
cdr3_aa: CASSTGTGNTEAFF
clone_size: NA
v_call: TRBV5-5
j_call: TRBJ1-1
d_call: TRBD1

cdr3_nt: TGTGCCAGCAGCGCGGATACGCAGTATTTT
cdr3_aa: CASSADTQYF
clone_size: few
v_call: TRBV6-1
j_call: TRBJ2-3
d_call: NA

cdr3_nt: TGTGCCAGCTCAGAGAGTGTTGCCTATGGCTACACCTTC
cdr3_aa: CASSESVAYGYTF
clone_size: NA
v_call: TRBV18
j_call: TRBJ1-2
d_call: NA

cdr3_nt: TGCAGCGTCTTAAGGACGGGGGTAGGAGAGACCCAGTACTTC
cdr3_aa: CSVLRTGVGETQYF
clone_size: NA
v_call: TRBV29-1
j_call: TRBJ2-5
d_call: NA